This TCR beta chain is from a study of graft-versus-host responses after intestinal transplantation. Study context: Each transplant was multivisceral, liver-intestinal, or isolated intestinal. Once they had received anti-thymocyte globulin induction, all recipients took tacrolimus and steroids for around 3 years.

Details on this clone: What it binds is not known.

Germline-derived CDR1 and CDR2 are MGHRA and YSYEKL. V lost 3 bases, J lost 10 bases, and 22 bases lay in between. The CDR3 is made up of 16 amino acids. The table came from immunoSEQ multiplex PCR; TCRdb's copy has only in-frame clones and leaves some out. The data hold more than 10,000 clones, with around 84% observed a single time. Study results and limitations: Recipient marrow harbored GvH clones, some of which surfaced first in ileum or blood. Some patients had graft-donor T cell macrochimerism, and their allografts showed high graft-versus-host to host-versus-graft clonal ratios.

The sequencing used PBMCs, collected just over 300 days after intestinal transplant. The gene calls are TRBV4-1 and TRBJ2-1, with D possibly TRBD1 on 8 matching bases. The TCR was taken from a human patient who received an intestinal transplant, so some T cells may come from the graft donor. CDR3 DNA sequence: TGCGCCAGCAGCCATACTGCTATCAGGGGGCGGGGGGAGCAGTTCTTC. It yields the protein CASSHTAIRGRGEQFF.